Listed below are T cell receptor beta chains from one sample, sequenced in a study of T cells in Graves' hyperthyroidism and ophthalmopathy. TCRdb fed the multiplex PCR reads into MiXCR, producing one record per CDR3 protein. The sample has fewer than 650,000 distinct CDR3 sequences, 13% to 15% seen once. Sequenced sample: blood. The receptor set was obtained from a woman in her 40s with Graves' hyperthyroidism. CDR3s include the opening cysteine and the closing phenylalanine or tryptophan. Fields, in order: J gene, V gene, D gene, clone size, CDR3 DNA, CDR3 protein. D genes are given only for firm matches. A clone size is listed for some rows: how often the clone was seen (once, few, many), or a class if it is expanded.

J gene: TRBJ1-1
V gene: TRBV29-1
D gene: NA
clone size: many
CDR3 DNA: TGCAGCGTTCACAAAGGGCAGGGGAACACTGAAGCTTTCTTT
CDR3 protein: CSVHKGQGNTEAFF

J gene: TRBJ1-5
V gene: TRBV7-3
D gene: TRBD1
clone size: few
CDR3 DNA: TGTGCCAGCAGCTTAAAAGTTATATGGTGGTGGGGACAGGGACCCCATAGCAATCAGCCCCAGCATTTT
CDR3 protein: CASSLKVIWWWGQGPHSNQPQHF

J gene: TRBJ2-7
V gene: TRBV12-5
D gene: NA
clone size: few
CDR3 DNA: TGTGCTAGTGGCCGGGACGGATTGATCGAGTACTTC
CDR3 protein: CASGRDGLIEYF

J gene: TRBJ2-1
V gene: TRBV10-1
D gene: NA
clone size: many
CDR3 DNA: TGCGCCAGCAGTGACCAGGGGAGCTCCTACAATGAGCAGTTCTTC
CDR3 protein: CASSDQGSSYNEQFF

J gene: TRBJ1-5
V gene: TRBV12-3/TRBV12-4
D gene: NA
clone size: many
CDR3 DNA: TGTGCCAGCAGTTTATTGGACAGCAATCAGCCCCAGCATTTT
CDR3 protein: CASSLLDSNQPQHF

J gene: TRBJ2-1
V gene: TRBV5-8
D gene: TRBD2
clone size: NA
CDR3 DNA: TGTGCCAGCAGCTTGGCCGGGCTAGCGGGCTACAATGAGCAGTTCTTC
CDR3 protein: CASSLAGLAGYNEQFF

J gene: TRBJ1-1
V gene: TRBV10-3
D gene: TRBD1
clone size: many
CDR3 DNA: TGTGCCATCACCTCGGGACAGCTAACGAACACTGAAGCTTTCTTT
CDR3 protein: CAITSGQLTNTEAFF

J gene: TRBJ2-1
V gene: TRBV28
D gene: TRBD2
clone size: few
CDR3 DNA: TGTGCCAGCAGTCCTGAAACTAGCGGGAGTTTTCTCGGGAATGAGCAGTTCTTC
CDR3 protein: CASSPETSGSFLGNEQFF

J gene: TRBJ2-6
V gene: TRBV19
D gene: TRBD1
clone size: NA
CDR3 DNA: TGTGCCAGTAGTCCTACGACAGGGTTAAGCTCTGGGGCCAACGTCCTGACTTTC
CDR3 protein: CASSPTTGLSSGANVLTF

J gene: TRBJ2-1
V gene: TRBV4-1
D gene: TRBD2
clone size: NA
CDR3 DNA: TGCGCCAGCAGCCTTTTGACTAGCGGGAGAGGTGAGCAGTTCTTC
CDR3 protein: CASSLLTSGRGEQFF

J gene: TRBJ1-1
V gene: TRBV28
D gene: NA
clone size: few
CDR3 DNA: TGTGCCAGCAGCCGACAGAAGGACACTGAAGCTTTCTTT
CDR3 protein: CASSRQKDTEAFF

J gene: TRBJ1-2
V gene: TRBV6-1
D gene: NA
clone size: few
CDR3 DNA: TGTGCCAGCAGTGTAAACGTACAGGGTCTGAATGGCTACACCTTC
CDR3 protein: CASSVNVQGLNGYTF

J gene: TRBJ1-3
V gene: TRBV12-5
D gene: TRBD1
clone size: NA
CDR3 DNA: TGTGCTAGTGGTTTGTTACCGGGACAGGGACGGGACTCTGGAAACACCATATATTTT
CDR3 protein: CASGLLPGQGRDSGNTIYF

J gene: TRBJ2-7
V gene: TRBV19
D gene: NA
clone size: many
CDR3 DNA: TGTGCCAGTAGTATTGAGGGGAGGCACGAGCAGTACTTC
CDR3 protein: CASSIEGRHEQYF

J gene: TRBJ2-7
V gene: TRBV30
D gene: TRBD2
clone size: many
CDR3 DNA: TGTGCCTGGAGTCCAGGACAAGCGGGGGAGCAGTACTTC
CDR3 protein: CAWSPGQAGEQYF

J gene: TRBJ2-7
V gene: TRBV6-5
D gene: NA
clone size: many
CDR3 DNA: TGTGCCAGCAGTTACCGGGACCCTGTTCGGGAGCAGTACTTC
CDR3 protein: CASSYRDPVREQYF